This TCR beta chain is from a study of CD8 T cells in Susac syndrome. Overall study: Within the group of sequenced Susac syndrome patients, roughly six had active disease and eight were in remission. General study points: Clonal expansion was missing from Susac syndrome CD4+ T cell repertoires.

About this clonotype itself: Its antigen remains unknown.

The CD8+ and CD4+ T cells were negatively isolated, with the TEMRA cells enriched by FACS. RNA in amounts of about 0.5 to 1 ug was reverse transcribed with random hexamers. Amplification of TCR beta CDR3 used immunoSEQ multiplex PCR across 54 Vbeta and 13 Jbeta. TCRdb called the immunoSEQ multiplex PCR reads again in MiXCR, with one record for every CDR3 protein. The table includes under 200,000 distinct CDR3 sequences, approximately 94% detected once. The germline V gene has CDR1 SGHRS and CDR2 YFSETQ. V dropped 4 bases and J dropped 2 bases, with 12 bases sitting between them. The CDR3 has 15 residues.

The material sequenced was CD4+ T cells from PBMCs. This rearrangement joins TRBV5-1 to TRBJ2-2; tentatively, D is TRBD2 (5 bases). This receptor was obtained from a human donor with Susac syndrome. Here the CDR3 reads CASSNLASNTGELFF. The DNA of the CDR3 is TGCGCCAGCAGCAACCTAGCATCTAACACCGGGGAGCTGTTTTTT.